These 32 T cell receptor beta chains were all obtained from the same sample, sequenced in a study of T cell clonality in common variable immunodeficiency. Study-level points and caveats: Fewer deletions and N-nucleotide insertions were reportedly seen in common variable immunodeficiency TCR beta sequences.

TCRdb's copy holds only in-frame clones and misses some; the assay was immunoSEQ multiplex PCR. The repertoire yields tens of thousands of clones, none seen only once; the top ten contain roughly 5.9%. These TCRs are of unknown antigen specificity. Sequencing was done on a sample of peripheral blood mononuclear cells. Receptor source: a human donor with common variable immunodeficiency.

In its sample, this clone was seen a few times. Read coverage stops 3 residues before the CDR3 terminus; the germline J gene supplies the remainder. This sequence joins TRBV6-2 or TRBV6-3 and TRBJ1-5; D call uncertain. The CDR3 covers 14 residues. The ends were cut back, 6 bases at V and 1 base at J, with 10 bases in the middle. Per germline, CDR1 MNHEY and CDR2 SVGEGT. CDR3 DNA (partial): TGTGCCAGCAGACTTGACATGAGCAATCAGCCC. It specifies CASRLDMSNQP. Given in full, the CDR3 is CASRLDMSNQPQHF.

For this clone: The DNA ends 3 residues before the CDR3 does, and the rest of the CDR3 is filled in from the germline J gene. The rearrangement joins TRBV20-1 to TRBJ2-3; D is unclear. Germline V lookup: CDR1 DFQATT, CDR2 SNEGSKA (reference sequence). CDR3 length: 12 residues. V was pared by 4 bases and J by 5 bases, with 10 bases between. The covered CDR3 bases are TGCAGTGCTAAAGCCTTTTTAGATACG. This translates into CSAKAFLDT. The entire CDR3 is CSAKAFLDTQYF.

Notes on this clone: Coverage ceases 3 residues before the CDR3 finishes, and the germline J gene fills in the end. This chain joins TRBV7-2 and TRBJ2-7, with TRBD2 matching over 11 bases. V lost 6 bases and J lost 2; bases outside the gene matches: 6. Germline V gives CDR1 SGHTA, CDR2 FQGNSA. The CDR3 is 15 amino acids. This CDR3 reads CASRTLAGAPYEQYF. The sequenced CDR3 bases are TGTGCCAGCAGGACACTAGCGGGGGCGCCCTACGAG. Full variable domain (missing parts from reference TRBV7-2 and TRBJ2-7): GAGVSQSPSNKVTEKGKDVELRCDPISGHTALYWYRQSLGQGLEFLIYFQGNSAPDKSGLPSDRFSAERTGGSVSTLTIQRTQQEDSAVYLCASRTLAGAPYEQYFGPGTRLTVT.

The chain's CDR3 is CASSLWQGAWETQYF. The sequenced part of the CDR3 DNA is TGTGCCAGCAGCTTATGGCAGGGGGCTTGGGAGACC. The V and J genes are TRBV7-6 and TRBJ2-5; 8 bases fit TRBD1. The read finishes 3 residues shy of the CDR3 end, and the germline J gene is used to complete it. Per the germline V gene, CDR1 is SGHVS and CDR2 is FNYEAQ. V trimming: 2 bases; J trimming: 5 bases; junction bases outside the gene matches: 7. CDR3 length equals 15 residues.

In its sample, this clone was seen many times. The CDR3 extends 3 residues past the end of the read, so its final part is completed from the germline J gene. The chain carries TRBV11-3 and TRBJ1-1; 7 bases line up with TRBD1. The CDR3 totals 13 residues. Germline V gene data show CDR1 as SGHNT and CDR2 as YENEEA. J gave up 5 bases and V 7 bases, and 7 bases lay outside the gene matches. The CDR3: CASKKTGTTEAFF. The sequenced part of the CDR3 DNA is TGTGCCAGCAAAAAGACAGGGACGACTGAA.

This clone was detected a few times. Partial CDR3 DNA: TGTGCCTGGAGTGCGGGGGGTACAGATACG. Its protein product is CAWSAGGTDT. The full CDR3 sequence reads CAWSAGGTDTQYF. V is TRBV30 and J is TRBJ2-3; 7 nucleotides agree with TRBD2. The read terminates 3 residues before the CDR3 end, so the remaining end is supplied by the germline J gene. V trimming: 1 base; J trimming: 3 bases; junction bases outside the gene matches: 1. Germline V gene sequence: CDR1 GTSNPN, CDR2 SVGIG (reference sequence). This CDR3 region has 13 residues.

This clone was counted between two and nine times. The missing CDR3 end, 3 residues past where the read stops, is filled in from the germline J gene. The chain has TRBV5-6 and TRBJ2-1; maybe TRBD2 (5 bases). V was cut by 5 bases and J by 8 bases, with 17 bases left in between. The CDR3 covers 14 residues. Looked up from germline, CDR1 is SGHDT and CDR2 is YYEEEE. The part of the CDR3 DNA that was read is TGTGCCAGCAGTATGACTTTCGTCGGGGATGAG. It specifies CASSMTFVGDE. Given in full, the CDR3 is CASSMTFVGDEQFF.

This clone was observed a handful of times. The sequence runs out 3 residues before the end of the CDR3; the remainder is reconstructed from the germline J gene. This rearrangement joins TRBV2 to TRBJ2-7, with D possibly matching TRBD1 (6 bases). This CDR3 has 15 residues. Germline CDR1 and CDR2: SNHLY and FYNNEI. V was pared by 3 bases and J by 0 bases, with 12 bases between. The CDR3 spells CASSEGSGVSYEQYF. The covered CDR3 bases are TGTGCCAGCAGTGAGGGGTCAGGGGTCTCCTACGAG. The full variable domain, in which reference TRBV2 and TRBJ2-7 provide the parts outside the CDR3, is EPEVTQTPSHQVTQMGQEVILRCVPISNHLYFYWYRQILGQKVEFLVSFYNNEISEKSEIFDDQFSVERPDGSNFTLKIRSTKLEDSAMYFCASSEGSGVSYEQYFGPGTRLTVT.

As regards this clone: The missing CDR3 end, 3 residues past where the read stops, is filled in from the germline J gene. The V and J genes are TRBV6-2 or TRBV6-3 and TRBJ1-5, with 8 positions matching TRBD1. Germline CDR1 and CDR2: MNHEY and SVGEGT. The CDR3 extends over 16 amino acids. V was pared by 7 bases and J by 6 bases, with 14 bases of the junction left unmatched. Incomplete CDR3 DNA: TGTGCCAGCACTCTCCAACCCCCCGGGACAGGTCAGCCC. Its protein product is CASTLQPPGTGQP. The complete CDR3 sequence is CASTLQPPGTGQPQHF.

This clone was seen at least ten times. Read coverage stops 3 residues before the CDR3 terminus; the germline J gene supplies the remainder. The chain couples TRBV5-5 to TRBJ2-2; possibly TRBD1 for D (5 bases). Trimming took 3 bases from V and 5 from J, leaving 14 bases between them. The germline CDR1 and CDR2 sequences are SGHKS and YYEKEE (reference sequence). This CDR3 has 15 residues. The CDR3: CASSSETVGTGELFF. The DNA read from the CDR3 is TGTGCCAGCAGCTCGGAGACAGTGGGGACCGGGGAG. Full variable domain (outside the CDR3, taken from reference TRBV5-5 and TRBJ2-2): DAGVTQSPTHLIKTRGQQVTLRCSPISGHKSVSWYQQVLGQGPQFIFQYYEKEERGRGNFPDRFSARQFPNYSSELNVNALLLGDSALYLCASSSETVGTGELFFGEGSRLTVL.

Turning to this clone: The read is 3 residues too short to cover the CDR3 end, so that end is filled in from the germline J gene. This chain uses TRBV11-2 with TRBJ2-3; D might be TRBD2 (5 bases). CDR3 size: 14 residues. V shed 4 bases and J shed 4 bases, with 12 bases lying between them. CDR1 and CDR2 from the germline V gene are SGHAT and FQNNGV. The part of the CDR3 DNA that was read is TGTGCCAGCAGCTCCCAGCTAGCTTCAGATACG. This gives the protein CASSSQLASDT. In full, the CDR3 reads CASSSQLASDTQYF.

This clone is medium-sized (0.01 to 0.1%) in the sample. The missing CDR3 end, 3 residues past where the read stops, is filled in from the germline J gene. V and J are TRBV18 and TRBJ2-1, with 7 bases that match TRBD1. CDR3 length equals 11 residues. From germline, CDR1 is KGHSH and CDR2 LQKENI. The covered CDR3 bases are TGTGCTAGCGTAGGGGGCGATGAG. This translates into CASVGGDE. The full CDR3 protein reads CASVGGDEQFF.

A note on this clone: The missing CDR3 end, 3 residues past where the read stops, is filled in from the germline J gene. V gene TRBV11-3 combines with J gene TRBJ1-2; 7 bases are shared with TRBD1. Germline lookup yields CDR1 SGHNT and CDR2 YENEEA. CDR3 length: 15 amino acids. V dropped 5 bases and J dropped 3; count of bases not matched to a gene: 9. This CDR3 reads CASSPRQGPDYGYTF. CDR3 DNA, as far as it was read: TGTGCCAGCAGCCCTCGACAGGGACCGGACTATGGC.

This clone was recorded a few times. The CDR3 end falls 3 residues outside the read, so it is completed with the germline J gene. The rearrangement joins TRBV2 to TRBJ1-1; the D gene is possibly TRBD1 (6 bases). The CDR3 runs to 14 residues. CDR1 SNHLY and CDR2 FYNNEI come from the germline V gene. Trimming removed 6 bases at V and 1 base at J, with 12 bases between. The DNA read from the CDR3 is TGTGCCAGCAGGCTATCGACAGGGAACACTGAA. This translates into CASRLSTGNTE. From start to end, the CDR3 is CASRLSTGNTEAFF.

As regards this clone: The read terminates 3 residues ahead of where the CDR3 ends, so the germline J gene completes it. The V gene is TRBV19, the J gene TRBJ2-5, with 9 bases identical to TRBD1. In germline, CDR1 is LNHDA, CDR2 SQIVND (reference sequence). After removal of 3 bases from V and 5 bases from J, the junction contained 4 bases not matched to a gene. This CDR3 contains 14 residues. CDR3 DNA (partial): TGTGCCAGTAGTATGGGACAGGGAAAGGAGACC. Its translation: CASSMGQGKET. The whole CDR3 region reads CASSMGQGKETQYF. Full variable domain (missing parts from reference TRBV19 and TRBJ2-5): DGGITQSPKYLFRKEGQNVTLSCEQNLNHDAMYWYRQDPGQGLRLIYYSQIVNDFQKGDIAEGYSVSREKKESFPLTVTSAQKNPTAFYLCASSMGQGKETQYFGPGTRLLVL.

For this clone: The read falls 3 residues short of the CDR3 end, and the missing part is taken from the germline J gene. This chain links TRBV7-9 with TRBJ1-1; D gene ambiguous. Germline V gene data show CDR1 as SEHNR and CDR2 as FQNEAQ (reference sequence). The CDR3 contains 13 residues. CDR3 loop: CASSPYPGKEAFF. Incomplete CDR3 DNA: TGTGCCAGCAGCCCTTACCCAGGTAAAGAA. Supplemented by reference TRBV7-9 and TRBJ1-1, the full variable domain reads DTGVSQNPRHKITKRGQNVTFRCDPISEHNRLYWYRQTLGQGPEFLTYFQNEAQLEKSRLLSDRFSAERPKGSFSTLEIQRTEQGDSAMYLCASSPYPGKEAFFGQGTRLTVV.

This clone was seen a handful of times. The read ends 3 residues shy of where the CDR3 ends; the end is completed using the germline J gene. This sequence joins TRBV2 and TRBJ2-5; a weak D match, TRBD2 (5 bases). Germline V lookup: CDR1 SNHLY, CDR2 FYNNEI. Trimming pared 0 bases from V and 4 bases from J, leaving 15 bases between. The length of the CDR3 is 16 residues. The CDR3 loop is CASSEAPVDAGETQYF. CDR3 DNA, as far as it was read: TGTGCCAGCAGTGAAGCGCCTGTCGATGCGGGAGAGACC.

This clone was picked up a small number of times. The read ends 3 residues before the CDR3 terminus; that terminus is restored from the germline J gene. The chain recombines TRBV19 with TRBJ2-5; 7 nucleotides agree with TRBD1. The CDR3 consists of 14 residues. Germline lookup yields CDR1 LNHDA and CDR2 SQIVND (reference sequence). Losses at the gene ends were 10 bases for V and 5 bases for J; bases not matched to a gene: 13. The CDR3 loop is CATKEGAAGETQYF. The part of the CDR3 DNA that was read is TGTGCCACAAAAGAGGGGGCAGCAGGGGAGACC.

This clone showed up just a few times. The sequenced fragment ends 3 residues before the CDR3 boundary, so the rest is inferred from the germline J gene. V gene TRBV6-2 or TRBV6-3 combines with J gene TRBJ1-1, with a weak D call TRBD1 (6 bases). Germline CDR1 and CDR2: MNHEY and SVGEGT. V was trimmed by 7 bases and J by 4 bases, leaving 16 bases between them. This CDR3 spans 14 amino acids. CDR3 in amino acids: CASTPSTGPTEAFF. The covered CDR3 bases are TGTGCCAGCACCCCATCGACAGGTCCCACTGAA.

This clone was observed a few times. The read falls 3 residues short of the CDR3 end, and the missing part is taken from the germline J gene. This sequence joins TRBV7-9 and TRBJ2-2; possibly TRBD1 for D (5 bases). V was pared by 3 bases and J by 9 bases, with 8 bases between. This CDR3 has 12 amino acids. CDR1 and CDR2 from the germline V gene are SEHNR and FQNEAQ (reference sequence). The CDR3 DNA, read in part, is TGTGCCAGCAGCTTCGACAGCCGGGAG. It translates to CASSFDSRE. The entire CDR3 is CASSFDSRELFF. Variable domain in full (rest from reference TRBV7-9 and TRBJ2-2): DTGVSQNPRHKITKRGQNVTFRCDPISEHNRLYWYRQTLGQGPEFLTYFQNEAQLEKSRLLSDRFSAERPKGSFSTLEIQRTEQGDSAMYLCASSFDSRELFFGEGSRLTVL.

Worth noting for this clone: The read ends 3 residues early relative to the CDR3; the germline J gene fills the gap. The chain is built from TRBV7-2 and TRBJ2-2; TRBD2 agrees at 10 bases. Germline CDR1 SGHTA, CDR2 FQGNSA. With 5 bases clipped from V and 2 bases from J, the junction kept 2 bases outside the gene matches. The CDR3 is 15 amino acids. The sequenced CDR3 bases are TGTGCCAGCAGCCGGACTAGCGGAAACACCGGGGAG. As protein: CASSRTSGNTGE. The whole CDR3 protein is CASSRTSGNTGELFF.

In the case of this clone: The sequence runs out 3 residues before the end of the CDR3; the remainder is reconstructed from the germline J gene. The sample has other DNA sequences that encode this CDR3 too. The V call is TRBV18, the J call TRBJ2-5; no clear D. Germline V gene lookup returns CDR1 KGHSH and CDR2 LQKENI. This CDR3 is 14 amino acids long. Trimming took 3 bases from V and 3 from J, leaving 11 bases between them. The CDR3 bases that were read are TGTGCCAGCTCACCCGCCGGTATAGAAGAGACC. Translated: CASSPAGIEET. The full-length CDR3 reads as CASSPAGIEETQYF.

This clone has a handful of counts. The sequenced fragment ends 3 residues before the CDR3 boundary, so the rest is inferred from the germline J gene. The chain joins TRBV6-2 or TRBV6-3 to TRBJ1-1; TRBD1 might be the D (5 bases). This CDR3 region has 11 residues. Germline loops: CDR1 MNHEY, CDR2 SVGEGT. Here the CDR3 reads CASRRDFGAFF. Incomplete CDR3 DNA: TGTGCCAGCAGAAGGGACTTTGGG.

This clone was recorded a few times. The DNA ends 3 residues before the CDR3 does, and the rest of the CDR3 is filled in from the germline J gene. The J gene is TRBJ2-5, the V gene TRBV7-9; D possibly corresponds to TRBD2 (5 bases). CDR3 length equals 13 residues. From germline, CDR1 is SEHNR and CDR2 FQNEAQ (reference sequence). V shed 5 bases and J shed 3 bases, with 10 bases lying between them. The part of the CDR3 DNA that was read is TGTGCCAGCAGCCCTAGGACTGAAGAGACC. It translates to CASSPRTEET. The complete CDR3 reads CASSPRTEETQYF.

This clone was picked up a small number of times. The CDR3 is cut off 3 residues early in the read; its end comes from the germline J gene. The chain carries TRBV11-2 and TRBJ1-1; D is unresolved. The CDR3 is 11 amino acids. CDR1 is SGHAT and CDR2 is FQNNGV in the germline V gene. CDR3 protein: CASSLAAEAFF. The CDR3 bases that were read are TGTGCCAGCAGCTTAGCTGCGGAA.

This clone was observed many times. The read gets to within 3 residues of the CDR3 end, and the germline J gene fills in the rest. The rearrangement joins TRBV6-2 or TRBV6-3 to TRBJ2-4, with 7 nucleotides matching TRBD1. The junction had 4 bases not matched to a gene; V was cut back by 4 bases and J by 7 bases. The CDR3 has 13 residues. The germline gives CDR1 MNHEY, CDR2 SVGEGT. The covered CDR3 bases are TGTGCCAGCAGTTCCGCAGGGGGTAACATT. This codes for CASSSAGGNI. The whole CDR3 protein reads CASSSAGGNIQYF.

The table lists this clone with many counts. Read data end 3 residues before the CDR3 end; the end is taken from the germline J gene. The V and J genes are TRBV5-4 and TRBJ1-2, with 7 bases identical to TRBD1. Germline V gene data show CDR1 as SGHNT and CDR2 as YYREEE (reference sequence). The V segment lost 4 bases and the J segment 5 bases; nucleotides outside the gene matches: 5. This CDR3 contains 13 residues. The sequenced CDR3 bases are TGTGCCAGCAGCCCGGGACAGCAGTATGGC. This encodes CASSPGQQYG. The CDR3 in full is CASSPGQQYGYTF.

This clone was seen many times. The read halts 3 residues ahead of the CDR3 end, with the missing end drawn from the germline J gene. Other DNA sequences of this sample code for an identical CDR3. The gene calls are TRBV7-2 and TRBJ2-2; D is unclear. Germline CDR1 and CDR2: SGHTA and FQGNSA. The CDR3 runs 13 residues. V was shortened by 1 base and J by 7 bases, with 7 bases between the two germline ends. CDR3 DNA (partial): TGTGCCAGCAGCTTAGAAGGTTTCGGGGAG. Protein product: CASSLEGFGE. The entire CDR3 reads CASSLEGFGELFF.

This clone was detected only a few times. Read coverage stops 3 residues before the CDR3 terminus; the germline J gene supplies the remainder. V gene TRBV11-2 combines with J gene TRBJ2-7; TRBD2 matches at 7 bases. The CDR3 runs 12 residues. In germline, CDR1 is SGHAT, CDR2 FQNNGV. J lost 5 bases, V lost 5 bases, and 3 bases had no gene match. The part of the CDR3 DNA that was read is TGTGCCAGCAGCGCGGGGGTCCACGAG. Translated, it gives CASSAGVHE. The CDR3 as a whole reads CASSAGVHEQYF.

For this clone: The CDR3 extends 3 residues past the end of the read, so its final part is completed from the germline J gene. This chain links TRBV6-2 or TRBV6-3 with TRBJ2-1; 7 nucleotides line up with TRBD1. The germline CDR1 and CDR2 sequences are MNHEY and SVGEGT. V shed 2 bases, J shed 4 bases, and the junction held 5 bases outside the gene matches. The CDR3 extends over 15 amino acids. This CDR3 is CASSYGQAPYNEQFF. CDR3 DNA (partial): TGTGCCAGCAGTTACGGACAGGCCCCATACAATGAG.

This clone was observed a handful of times. The CDR3 goes on 3 residues after the read ends, and that part is filled in from the germline J gene. V and J are TRBV19 and TRBJ1-2; D unresolved. V lost 1 base to trimming and J lost 7 bases, with 13 bases between them. The CDR3 is 14 amino acids. CDR1 and CDR2 from the germline V gene are LNHDA and SQIVND (reference sequence). The CDR3 sequence: CASSIATASGGYTF. CDR3 DNA, as far as it was read: TGTGCCAGTAGTATAGCGACGGCTAGTGGTGGC.

On this clone: Read sequence stops 3 residues before the CDR3 end, and the germline J gene provides the missing end. The chain joins TRBV5-1 to TRBJ2-1; 9 bases are shared with TRBD1. The V gene end was trimmed by 1 base and the J gene end by 4 bases; junction bases not matched to a gene: 12. CDR3 length: 18 amino acids. The V gene's germline CDR1 is SGHRS and CDR2 YFSETQ. The DNA read from the CDR3 is TGCGCCAGCAGCTTGTTCACAGACGGGACAGGGACGTACAATGAG. This gives the protein CASSLFTDGTGTYNE. The full CDR3 protein reads CASSLFTDGTGTYNEQFF.